Sequencing of this TCR beta chain was carried out in a study of cytomegalovirus exposure and HLA in healthy donors. At the level of the study: A previous analysis identified more than 100 million unique TCR beta sequences derived from about 180 million T cells.

With 60 Vbeta and 13 Jbeta primers, the PCR was carried out. Repertoires were generated with immunoSEQ multiplex PCR, while TCRdb's copy carries only in-frame clones and drops some. The table has 150,000 to 200,000 clones, over 60% seen once. Sample: PBMCs. The receptor was derived from a male donor in good health and CMV-seronegative.

CDR3 sequence reads: CASSPGGGGPREQYF. In DNA form, the CDR3 reads TGTGCCAGCAGTCCGGGGGGCGGGGGGCCTAGGGAGCAGTACTTC. The rearrangement links TRBV27 to TRBJ2-7; 8 bases line up with TRBD2. V lost 5 bases and J lost 7; bases outside the gene matches: 13. The germline V gene has CDR1 MNHEY and CDR2 SMNVEV (reference sequence). There are 15 residues in the CDR3.